Listed below are T cell receptor beta chains from one sample, sequenced in a study of cytomegalovirus exposure and HLA in healthy donors. Repertoires were generated with immunoSEQ multiplex PCR, while TCRdb's copy carries only in-frame clones and drops some. The sample holds 150,000 to 200,000 clones, approximately 80% seen once. The sample consisted of PBMCs. The receptors here all came from a woman in her 40s in good health and CMV-seropositive. Each CDR3 is given without its conserved first and last residue. Fields, in order: V gene, J gene, CDR3 protein.

V gene: TRBV9
J gene: TRBJ1-4
CDR3 protein: ASSPREGANEKLF

V gene: TRBV7-9
J gene: TRBJ2-5
CDR3 protein: ASSPDRAFGETQY

V gene: TRBV19
J gene: TRBJ1-1
CDR3 protein: ASRRDWNTEAF

V gene: TRBV5-4
J gene: TRBJ2-1
CDR3 protein: ASSLAGSYNEQF

V gene: TRBV29-1
J gene: TRBJ2-1
CDR3 protein: SVRRTGYYNEQF

V gene: TRBV6-1
J gene: TRBJ2-5
CDR3 protein: ASSQGGTQY

V gene: TRBV15
J gene: TRBJ1-1
CDR3 protein: ATSRVDHSLNTEAF

V gene: TRBV6-5
J gene: TRBJ2-1
CDR3 protein: ASSSPGDRVNEQF

V gene: TRBV7-2
J gene: TRBJ1-2
CDR3 protein: ASSSPGTGQTHGYT

V gene: TRBV4-2
J gene: TRBJ1-6
CDR3 protein: ASSQVGGRNNSPLH

V gene: TRBV6-1
J gene: TRBJ2-2
CDR3 protein: ASIKSTGELF

V gene: TRBV30
J gene: TRBJ2-4
CDR3 protein: AWSTSAGQKNSQY

V gene: TRBV19
J gene: TRBJ1-3
CDR3 protein: ASTSLPDSGNTIY

V gene: TRBV9
J gene: TRBJ2-7
CDR3 protein: ASSTPRTGGDHDEQY

V gene: TRBV30
J gene: TRBJ2-5
CDR3 protein: AWRIGTGDARTQY

V gene: TRBV5-4
J gene: TRBJ1-2
CDR3 protein: ASRITESGYT

V gene: TRBV5-1
J gene: TRBJ1-2
CDR3 protein: ASSLLEANYGYT

V gene: TRBV11-2
J gene: TRBJ1-2
CDR3 protein: ASSLEKSNYGYT

V gene: TRBV11-2
J gene: TRBJ1-2
CDR3 protein: ASSLDQGACGYT

V gene: TRBV28
J gene: TRBJ1-6
CDR3 protein: ASSLSPPISSYNSPLH

V gene: TRBV6-1
J gene: TRBJ2-2
CDR3 protein: ASSETPGGGWGELF

V gene: TRBV21-1
J gene: TRBJ1-3
CDR3 protein: ASSADTGNTIY

V gene: TRBV18
J gene: TRBJ1-6
CDR3 protein: ASSEQGSSPLH

V gene: TRBV11-3
J gene: TRBJ2-7
CDR3 protein: ATDERGITYEQY

V gene: TRBV18
J gene: TRBJ2-1
CDR3 protein: ASSRGDYPSEQF

V gene: TRBV5-4
J gene: TRBJ1-6
CDR3 protein: ASSQVGGRNNSPLH

V gene: TRBV5-6
J gene: TRBJ1-3
CDR3 protein: ASSGGTGSGNTIY

V gene: TRBV30
J gene: TRBJ1-1
CDR3 protein: AWSQGQGAF

V gene: TRBV30
J gene: TRBJ1-2
CDR3 protein: AEGGRDYGYT

V gene: TRBV7-9
J gene: TRBJ2-7
CDR3 protein: SSSTSGGALFHEQY

V gene: TRBV4-2
J gene: TRBJ2-1
CDR3 protein: ASSQPGTGYNEQF

V gene: TRBV7-6
J gene: TRBJ1-1
CDR3 protein: ASSSHLDTEAF

V gene: TRBV29-1
J gene: TRBJ2-2
CDR3 protein: SVGNRVGNTGELF

V gene: TRBV5-1
J gene: TRBJ1-1
CDR3 protein: ASSLPREEAF

V gene: TRBV18
J gene: TRBJ2-7
CDR3 protein: ASSPGPPYEQY

V gene: TRBV6-5
J gene: TRBJ1-2
CDR3 protein: ASSFGTEYGYT

V gene: TRBV19
J gene: TRBJ1-2
CDR3 protein: ASSIEDRDYGYT

V gene: TRBV18
J gene: NA
CDR3 protein: ASSGDNSYEQY

V gene: TRBV4-3
J gene: TRBJ2-1
CDR3 protein: ASSQVGTGFGYNEQF

V gene: TRBV5-1
J gene: TRBJ1-1
CDR3 protein: ASSSMTGEAF

V gene: TRBV9
J gene: TRBJ2-5
CDR3 protein: ASSVGTSGGEETQY

V gene: TRBV7-2
J gene: TRBJ2-3
CDR3 protein: ASSPSGGVTDTQY

V gene: TRBV30
J gene: TRBJ2-2
CDR3 protein: AWGLGQGFKSSGGGELF

V gene: TRBV28
J gene: TRBJ1-1
CDR3 protein: ASSSLPTGRTEAF

V gene: TRBV7-2
J gene: TRBJ2-6
CDR3 protein: ASSSSTGANGLT

V gene: TRBV10-3
J gene: TRBJ1-5
CDR3 protein: ATGTDLSNQPQH